This TCR beta chain was captured in a study of blood T cell repertoires in COVID-19. Profiled with immunoSEQ multiplex PCR; TCRdb holds only in-frame clones, not every one. The data show about 80,000 clones, approximately 80% seen once. Trimming stripped 3 bases from V and 12 bases from J, with 15 bases between. This CDR3 comprises 12 residues. The sequenced sample was peripheral blood. The chain is built from TRBV5-3 and TRBJ1-1; possible D gene TRBD1, 5 bases. TRBV5-3 is recorded as an ORF, its role being uncertain. This receptor was taken from a human donor in a cohort sampled during active COVID-19. The CDR3 bases are TGTGCCAGAAGCTGGGGCAGGGCATGGTCTTTCTTT. Translating gives CARSWGRAWSFF.